This T cell receptor (beta chain) was identified during a study of T-cell reconstitution after alpha-beta-depleted transplantation in children. This clonotype was seen repeatedly, ten times or more. No antigen is known for it. Unique molecular identifiers were used in preparing the TCRbeta library. One entry per CDR3 protein results from TCRdb running MiXCR on the PCR reads. The repertoire consists of around 670,000 distinct CDR3 sequences, with about an eighth occurring once and the leading ten covering around 0.79%. CDR3 length: 15 residues. After removal of 3 bases from V and 0 bases from J, the junction contained 4 bases not matched to a gene. Germline assignment: CDR1 GTSNPN and CDR2 SVGIG (reference sequence). The study, taken as a whole, reports: Newly produced T cells mostly provided counts and TCRbeta diversity after one year, as hyperexpanded clones declined. Reportedly, roughly two months post-transplant, alpha-beta T cells arose from several hundred expanded graft clones.

Sequenced here: PBMCs, sampled before TCRalphabeta/CD19-depleted stem cell transplant. This clonotype was sampled from a girl aged 2 to 9 with congenital amegakaryocytic thrombocytopenia, due to receive a stem cell transplant. The J gene is TRBJ2-3, the V gene TRBV30, with 9 bases identical to TRBD2. CDR3 sequence (DNA): TGTGCCTGGAGCCGGACTAGCGCTAGCACAGATACGCAGTATTTT. Translating it yields CAWSRTSASTDTQYF.